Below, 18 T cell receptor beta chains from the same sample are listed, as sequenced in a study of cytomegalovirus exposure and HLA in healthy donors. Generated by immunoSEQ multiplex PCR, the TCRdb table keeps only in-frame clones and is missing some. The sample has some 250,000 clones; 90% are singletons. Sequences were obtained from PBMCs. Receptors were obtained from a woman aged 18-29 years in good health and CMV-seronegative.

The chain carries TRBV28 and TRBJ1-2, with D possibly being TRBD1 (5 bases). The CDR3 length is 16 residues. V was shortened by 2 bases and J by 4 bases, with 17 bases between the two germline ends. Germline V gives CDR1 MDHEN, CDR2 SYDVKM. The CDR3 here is CASSLMAGNTGYGYTF. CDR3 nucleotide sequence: TGTGCCAGCAGTTTAATGGCAGGGAACACGGGCTATGGCTACACCTTC.

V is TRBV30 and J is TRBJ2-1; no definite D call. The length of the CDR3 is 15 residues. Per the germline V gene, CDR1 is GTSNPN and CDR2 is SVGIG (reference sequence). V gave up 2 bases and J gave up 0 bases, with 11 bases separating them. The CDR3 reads CAWSRAPSSYNEQFF. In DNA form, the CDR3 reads TGTGCCTGGAGTCGTGCGCCGAGCTCCTACAATGAGCAGTTCTTC.

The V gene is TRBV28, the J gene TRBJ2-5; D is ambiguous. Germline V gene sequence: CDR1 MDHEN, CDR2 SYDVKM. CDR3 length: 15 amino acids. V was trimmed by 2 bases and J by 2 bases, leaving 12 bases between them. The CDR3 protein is CASSLLNQAQETQYF. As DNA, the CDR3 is TGTGCCAGCAGTTTACTTAACCAGGCTCAAGAGACCCAGTACTTC.

The CDR3 reads CASSGPQTGENYEQYF. The CDR3 DNA sequence: TGCGCCAGCAGTGGCCCCCAGACAGGGGAGAACTACGAGCAGTACTTC. This rearrangement joins TRBV10-2 to TRBJ2-7; 8 nucleotides agree with TRBD1. This CDR3 has 16 residues. The germline V gene has CDR1 WSHSY and CDR2 SAAADI. Trimming cost V 4 bases and J 3 bases; bases outside gene matches: 11.

The CDR3 DNA follows: TGTGCCAGCAGCATCGGGGACAGTACCTACGAGCAGTACGTC. It is translated as CASSIGDSTYEQYV. The chain employs TRBV5-5 and TRBJ2-7, with TRBD1 matching over 7 bases. There are 14 residues in the CDR3. J lost 2 bases, V lost 4 bases, and 6 bases had no gene match. CDR1 SGHKS and CDR2 YYEKEE come from the germline V gene (reference sequence).

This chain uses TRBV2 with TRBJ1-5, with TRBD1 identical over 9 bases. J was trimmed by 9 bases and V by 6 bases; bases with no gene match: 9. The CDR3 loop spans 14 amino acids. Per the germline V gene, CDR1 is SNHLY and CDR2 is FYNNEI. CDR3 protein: CASRTGTGQGPQHF. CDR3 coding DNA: TGTGCCAGCAGAACCGGGACAGGGCAGGGGCCCCAGCATTTT.

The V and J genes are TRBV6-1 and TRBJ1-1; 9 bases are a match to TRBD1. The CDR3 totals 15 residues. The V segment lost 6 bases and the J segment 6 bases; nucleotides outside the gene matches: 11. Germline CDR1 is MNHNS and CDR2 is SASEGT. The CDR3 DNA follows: TGTGCCAGCAGATCCCCCCTGGACAGGGGCGCTGAAGCTTTCTTT. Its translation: CASRSPLDRGAEAFF.

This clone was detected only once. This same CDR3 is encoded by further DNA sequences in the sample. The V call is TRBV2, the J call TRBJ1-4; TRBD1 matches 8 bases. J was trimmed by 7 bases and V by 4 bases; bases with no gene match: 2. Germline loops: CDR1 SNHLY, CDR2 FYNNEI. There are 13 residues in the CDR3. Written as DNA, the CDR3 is TGTGCCAGCAGTGGTGACAGGGGTGAAAAACTGTTTTTT. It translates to CASSGDRGEKLFF.

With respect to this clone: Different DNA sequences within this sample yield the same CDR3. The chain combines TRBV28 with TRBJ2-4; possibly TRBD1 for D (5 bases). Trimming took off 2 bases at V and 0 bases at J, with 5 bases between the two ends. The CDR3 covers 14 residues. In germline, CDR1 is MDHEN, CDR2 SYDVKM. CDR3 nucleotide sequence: TGTGCCAGCAGTTTACAGGGAGCCAAAAACATTCAGTACTTC. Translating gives CASSLQGAKNIQYF.

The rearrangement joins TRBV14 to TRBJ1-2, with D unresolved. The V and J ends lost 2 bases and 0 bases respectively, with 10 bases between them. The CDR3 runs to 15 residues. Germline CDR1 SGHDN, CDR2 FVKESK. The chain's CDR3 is CASSQTGRANYGYTF. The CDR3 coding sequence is TGTGCCAGCAGCCAAACTGGGCGAGCTAACTATGGCTACACCTTC.

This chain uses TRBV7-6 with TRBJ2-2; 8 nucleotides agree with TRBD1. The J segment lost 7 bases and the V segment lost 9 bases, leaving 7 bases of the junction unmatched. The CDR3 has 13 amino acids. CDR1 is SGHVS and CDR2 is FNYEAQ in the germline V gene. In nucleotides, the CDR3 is TGTGCCAGTCGGCAGGGGGCGGGCGGGGAGCTGTTTTTT. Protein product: CASRQGAGGELFF.

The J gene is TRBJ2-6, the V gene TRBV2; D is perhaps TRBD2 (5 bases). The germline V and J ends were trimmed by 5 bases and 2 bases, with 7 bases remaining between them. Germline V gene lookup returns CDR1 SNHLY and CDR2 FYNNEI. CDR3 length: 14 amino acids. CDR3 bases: TGTGCCAGCAGTTCCGGGGCTGGGGCCAACGTCCTGACTTTC. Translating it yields CASSSGAGANVLTF.

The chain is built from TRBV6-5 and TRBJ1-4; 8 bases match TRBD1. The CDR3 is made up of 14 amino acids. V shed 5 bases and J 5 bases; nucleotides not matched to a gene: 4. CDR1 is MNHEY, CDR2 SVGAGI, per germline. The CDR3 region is CASSRTGRNEKLFF. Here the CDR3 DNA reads TGTGCCAGCAGTAGGACAGGGAGAAATGAAAAACTGTTTTTT.

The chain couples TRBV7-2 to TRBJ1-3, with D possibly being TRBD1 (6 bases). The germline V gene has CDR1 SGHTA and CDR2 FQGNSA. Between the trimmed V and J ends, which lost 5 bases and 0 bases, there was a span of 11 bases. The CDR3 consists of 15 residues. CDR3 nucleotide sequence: TGTGCCAGCAGCCTAACAGGGCTCTCTGGAAACACCATATATTTT. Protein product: CASSLTGLSGNTIYF.

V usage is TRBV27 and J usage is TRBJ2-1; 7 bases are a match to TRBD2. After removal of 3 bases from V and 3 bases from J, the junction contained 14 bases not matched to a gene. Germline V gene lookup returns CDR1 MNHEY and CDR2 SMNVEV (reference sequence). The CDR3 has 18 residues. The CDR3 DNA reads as TGTGCCAGCAGTTTCTACTCTCTAACGGGGGGACTCTACAATGAGCAGTTCTTC. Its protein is CASSFYSLTGGLYNEQFF.

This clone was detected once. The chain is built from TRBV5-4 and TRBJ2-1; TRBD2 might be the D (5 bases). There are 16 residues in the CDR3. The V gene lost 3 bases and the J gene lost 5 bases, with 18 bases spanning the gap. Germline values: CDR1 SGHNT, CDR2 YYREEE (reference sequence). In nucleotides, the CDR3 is TGTGCCAGCAGCTCTTTGCCGGGGTCTGTTAACAATGAGCAGTTCTTC. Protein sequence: CASSSLPGSVNNEQFF.

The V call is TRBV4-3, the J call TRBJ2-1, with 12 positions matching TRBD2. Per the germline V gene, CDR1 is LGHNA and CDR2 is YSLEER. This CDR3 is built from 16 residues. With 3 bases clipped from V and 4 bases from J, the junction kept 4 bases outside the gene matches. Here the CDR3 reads CASSQSSGGAYNEQFF. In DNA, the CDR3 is TGCGCCAGCAGCCAGTCTAGCGGGGGGGCTTACAATGAGCAGTTCTTC.

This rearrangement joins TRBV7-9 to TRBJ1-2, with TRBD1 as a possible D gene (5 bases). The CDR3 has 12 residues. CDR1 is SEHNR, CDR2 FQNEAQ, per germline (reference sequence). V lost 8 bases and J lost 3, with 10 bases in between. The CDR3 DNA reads TGTGCCAGCGGGGGGGAGTACTATGGCTACACCTTC. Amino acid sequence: CASGGEYYGYTF.